This T cell receptor beta chain comes out of a study of beta chain features in type 1 diabetes. The entirety of the isolated RNA underwent reverse transcription, so expressed TCRB transcripts were sequenced. Sequencing used immunoSEQ multiplex PCR; TCRdb keeps in-frame clones, though not all of them. This sample has 500,000 to 800,000 clones, with roughly an eighth found just once. Trimming cost V 1 base and J 1 base; bases outside gene matches: 9. Germline lookup yields CDR1 SGDLS and CDR2 YYNGEE. The CDR3 contains 17 residues. This clone has just a few counts. Its specificity is not known. Whole-study findings and limits: A greater similarity of naive, central memory and Treg TCRB repertoires was seen among patients than among healthy donors. TCRB CDR3s were moderately but significantly shorter in Type 1 diabetes patients in all four CD4+ subsets. Researchers cautioned that cDNA sequencing could over-represent cells with high TCR expression.

The sequence derives from a man younger than 45 with type 1 diabetes. The chain joins TRBV9 to TRBJ1-1; 8 bases map to TRBD1. The sample taken for sequencing was naive CD4+ T cells from blood. The CDR3, as DNA: TGTGCCAGCAGCGTAAGTGCCGGACAGGGCTCGAACACTGAAGCTTTCTTT. Amino acid sequence: CASSVSAGQGSNTEAFF.